The 22 T cell receptor beta chains given below trace back to one sample, sequenced in a study of TIL therapy for anti-PD-1-resistant metastatic lung cancer. Sequencing used immunoSEQ v3. Here immunoSEQ multiplex PCR was the method, and the copy in TCRdb shows in-frame clones only, minus some. The table includes approximately 50,000 clones, about 80% detected once. Time point indicated: pre-treatment sample, taken before nivolumab and TIL therapy. The material was blood, obtained at baseline. The receptors shown here come from a man between 65 and 79 years old with non-small cell lung cancer.

In this sample, this clone turned up once. The chain links TRBV7-3 to TRBJ2-3; 8 positions agree with TRBD1. V shed 4 bases and J 3 bases; nucleotides not matched to a gene: 3. CDR1 is SGHTA, CDR2 FQGTGA, per germline. The CDR3 is 14 amino acids. The CDR3 nucleotides are TGTGCCAGCAGCTCAGACAGGGGAACAGATACGCAGTATTTT. Protein sequence: CASSSDRGTDTQYF.

The chain employs TRBV19 and TRBJ2-5; possibly TRBD1 for D (6 bases). V was shortened by 3 bases and J by 3 bases, with 8 bases between the two germline ends. Germline V gives CDR1 LNHDA, CDR2 SQIVND (reference sequence). CDR3 length: 13 amino acids. The CDR3 bases are TGTGCCAGTAGTATGCACAGGGAAGAGACCCAGTACTTC. Encoded protein: CASSMHREETQYF.

CDR3 amino acids: CASSRGQGYEQYF. DNA for the CDR3: TGTGCCAGCAGCCGCGGACAGGGTTACGAGCAGTACTTC. The V and J genes are TRBV11-2 and TRBJ2-7, with 8 nucleotides matching TRBD1. Germline V gene data show CDR1 as SGHAT and CDR2 as FQNNGV. The CDR3 is 13 amino acids. V gave up 5 bases and J gave up 4 bases; unmatched junction bases: 4.

The V call is TRBV10-3, the J call TRBJ1-3, with no clear D. The CDR3 runs 12 residues. V was clipped by 9 bases and J by 4 bases, with 10 bases between them. CDR1 ENHRY and CDR2 SYGVKD come from the germline V gene. The CDR3 DNA reads as TGTGCCATAATGGGAGCAGGAAACACCATATATTTT. Encoded protein: CAIMGAGNTIYF.

The CDR3 bases are TGCGCCAGCAGCCCAGAGGCTCTTCGGGATTGGGGAGATACGCAGTATTTT. Translated, it gives CASSPEALRDWGDTQYF. V gene TRBV5-1 combines with J gene TRBJ2-3, with D perhaps matching TRBD2 (5 bases). The CDR3 loop spans 17 amino acids. Germline V lookup: CDR1 SGHRS, CDR2 YFSETQ. Trimming pared 4 bases from V and 5 bases from J, leaving 23 bases between.

The chain recombines TRBV25-1 with TRBJ1-3; 7 bases align to TRBD1. Per germline, CDR1 MGHDK and CDR2 SYGVNS. J was trimmed by 2 bases and V by 4 bases; bases with no gene match: 2. This CDR3 is 14 amino acids long. The CDR3 nucleotides read TGTGCCAGCAGTGGTACAGGGGCTGGAAACACCATATATTTT. It encodes CASSGTGAGNTIYF.

This rearrangement joins TRBV6-5 to TRBJ1-2; 9 positions agree with TRBD1. The J segment lost 4 bases and the V segment lost 6 bases, leaving 9 bases of the junction unmatched. The CDR3 is 15 residues long. Germline V gene lookup returns CDR1 MNHEY and CDR2 SVGAGI. This chain's CDR3 is CASSRPGTGSYGYTF. The CDR3, as DNA: TGTGCCAGCAGCCGTCCCGGGACAGGGTCCTATGGCTACACCTTC.

The rearrangement links TRBV27 to TRBJ2-1; 12 nucleotides match TRBD2. Germline V CDR1 and CDR2: MNHEY, SMNVEV (reference sequence). J gave up 9 bases and V 5 bases, and 5 bases lay outside the gene matches. This CDR3 is 14 amino acids long. In DNA form, the CDR3 reads TGTGCCAGCAGTATGACTAGCGGGAGAAGTGAGCAGTTCTTC. Its protein is CASSMTSGRSEQFF.

This chain links TRBV11-2 with TRBJ2-3; 8 bases line up with TRBD2. The CDR3 is 16 residues long. With V trimmed by 3 bases and J by 1 base, 6 bases remained unmatched. Germline assignment: CDR1 SGHAT and CDR2 FQNNGV. As DNA, the CDR3 is TGTGCCAGCAGCTTGAACGGGAGGGGGGGCACAGATACGCAGTATTTT. As protein: CASSLNGRGGTDTQYF.

The gene calls are TRBV5-4 and TRBJ1-2; D not certain. Trimming pared 0 bases from V and 6 bases from J, leaving 6 bases between. This CDR3 comprises 12 residues. Germline V gene lookup returns CDR1 SGHNT and CDR2 YYREEE (reference sequence). The CDR3: CASSLDQNGYTF. The CDR3, as DNA: TGTGCCAGCAGCTTGGACCAGAATGGCTACACCTTC.

The V call is TRBV28, the J call TRBJ1-4; D might be TRBD1 (6 bases). Germline V gives CDR1 MDHEN, CDR2 SYDVKM. The CDR3 runs to 14 residues. V was pared by 3 bases and J by 8 bases, with 13 bases between. The CDR3 DNA reads as TGTGCCAGCAGTTTGGGGGGCTTAGGGGAAAAACTGTTTTTT. Protein product: CASSLGGLGEKLFF.

CDR3 coding DNA: TGTGCCAGCAGTTTAGGCGGGGATACTGAAGCTTTCTTT. Its protein product is CASSLGGDTEAFF. J is TRBJ1-1 and V is TRBV6-5; D is undetermined. V was trimmed by 4 bases and J by 5 bases, leaving 11 bases between them. Germline V gene lookup returns CDR1 MNHEY and CDR2 SVGAGI. The CDR3 is 13 amino acids.

The V call is TRBV7-2, the J call TRBJ2-7; D remains ambiguous. The V gene's germline CDR1 is SGHTA and CDR2 FQGNSA. This CDR3 is 12 amino acids long. Trimming removed 1 base at V and 6 bases at J, with 7 bases between. The CDR3, as DNA: TGTGCCAGCAGCTTAGACGTGGGCGAGCAGTACTTC. Residues: CASSLDVGEQYF.

The chain is built from TRBV27 and TRBJ2-2; no definite D call. The CDR3 runs 11 residues. The germline V gene encodes CDR1 MNHEY and CDR2 SMNVEV (reference sequence). Deletions cut 4 bases from V and 6 bases from J, with 3 bases between. The CDR3 spells CASSYAGELFF. The CDR3 nucleotides are TGTGCCAGCAGTTATGCCGGGGAGCTGTTTTTT.

The rearrangement links TRBV5-1 to TRBJ2-2; D might be TRBD2 (6 bases). Germline CDR1 SGHRS, CDR2 YFSETQ. The V end was cut by 0 bases, the J end by 4 bases, with 10 bases between. The CDR3 is made up of 15 amino acids. The CDR3: CASSLESSGTGELFF. DNA for the CDR3: TGCGCCAGCAGCTTGGAGAGTAGCGGCACCGGGGAGCTGTTTTTT. The full variable domain, rest sourced from reference TRBV5-1 and TRBJ2-2, is KAGVTQTPRYLIKTRGQQVTLSCSPISGHRSVSWYQQTPGQGLQFLFEYFSETQRNKGNFPGRFSGRQFSNSRSEMNVSTLELGDSALYLCASSLESSGTGELFFGEGSRLTVL.

The CDR3 DNA reads as TGTGCCAGCAGCCCTTGGACTAGCGGGAGTTCGTACAATGAGCAGTTCTTC. Translating gives CASSPWTSGSSYNEQFF. The V call is TRBV5-4, the J call TRBJ2-1; 13 bases agree with TRBD2. Per germline, CDR1 SGHNT and CDR2 YYREEE (reference sequence). CDR3 size: 17 residues. Trimming took 4 bases from V and 4 from J; bases not matched to a gene: 8.

The rearrangement uses TRBV7-8 and TRBJ2-3; D remains ambiguous. The CDR3 runs 16 residues. Germline V gene lookup returns CDR1 SGHVS and CDR2 FQNEAQ. Trimming removed 1 base at V and 2 bases at J, with 13 bases between. CDR3 sequence reads: CASSLGAYPNTDTQYF. The CDR3 DNA follows: TGTGCCAGCAGCTTAGGGGCCTACCCCAACACAGATACGCAGTATTTT.

This rearrangement joins TRBV6-6 to TRBJ2-1; weak D call: TRBD1 (6 bases). V lost 8 bases and J lost 4, with 9 bases in between. The germline V gene has CDR1 MNHNY and CDR2 SVGAGI (reference sequence). The length of the CDR3 is 12 residues. CDR3 DNA: TGTGCCAGCGGCGACAGGTACAATGAGCAGTTCTTC. Amino acids: CASGDRYNEQFF.

The CDR3 DNA sequence: TGTGCCAGCAGTTACGGGCTGGGGAAGACCCAGTACTTC. It translates to CASSYGLGKTQYF. V is TRBV6-5 and J is TRBJ2-5; D call uncertain. The CDR3 runs 13 residues. V was trimmed by 2 bases and J by 6 bases, leaving 10 bases between them. The V gene's germline CDR1 is MNHEY and CDR2 SVGAGI.

V is TRBV6-5 and J is TRBJ2-4, with D uncertain. The CDR3 contains 15 residues. V was pared by 8 bases and J by 0 bases, with 14 bases between. Germline CDR1 is MNHEY and CDR2 is SVGAGI. The CDR3 region is CASGGSGLAKNIQYF. The CDR3 bases are TGTGCCAGCGGCGGCTCAGGATTAGCCAAAAACATTCAGTACTTC.

This CDR3 reads CARSLNIRDRGTDTQYF. The CDR3, as DNA: TGTGCCAGAAGCTTGAACATTCGGGACAGGGGCACAGATACGCAGTATTTT. This chain uses TRBV5-3 with TRBJ2-3, with 9 nucleotides matching TRBD1. TRBV5-3 belongs to the ORF category, with a function that is uncertain. Losses at the gene ends were 1 base for V and 1 base for J; bases not matched to a gene: 7. CDR3 length equals 17 residues.

This chain links TRBV5-6 with TRBJ2-5; 9 nucleotides align to TRBD1. The CDR3 runs 14 residues. V trimming: 3 bases; J trimming: 6 bases; junction bases outside the gene matches: 6. CDR1 and CDR2 from the germline V gene are SGHDT and YYEEEE. The CDR3 protein is CASSSLQGAKTQYF. CDR3 in DNA: TGTGCCAGCAGCTCTTTACAGGGGGCCAAGACCCAGTACTTC. The full variable domain, its missing parts supplied by reference TRBV5-6 and TRBJ2-5, is DAGVTQSPTHLIKTRGQQVTLRCSPKSGHDTVSWYQQALGQGPQFIFQYYEEEERQRGNFPDRFSGHQFPNYSSELNVNALLLGDSALYLCASSSLQGAKTQYFGPGTRLLVL.